What follows describes a single TCR beta chain. Its antigen remains unknown. This CDR3 comprises 15 residues. CDR1 and CDR2 (germline): LGHDT, YNNKEL (reference sequence). This sample is drawn from a study of blood T cells in healthy people across ages. Findings and limits, study-wide: Among T cells, TCR beta diversity per million cells dropped roughly linearly as age rose.

PCR was performed a second time for 7 to 11 cycles using a sample-barcoded 5' primer and a J-beta primer mix. Each cDNA molecule was tagged by a template-switch adaptor that had 12 random nucleotides. TCRdb reprocessed the 5' RACE reads with MiXCR, giving one entry per CDR3 protein. The sample has over 1,200,000 distinct CDR3 sequences; 45% to 70% are singletons. The chain joins TRBV3-1 to TRBJ2-5; D possibly corresponds to TRBD2 (6 bases). The closer fit of TRBJ2-7 to the DNA end suggests the J call may be wrong. The clonotype originates from a man between 18 and 35 years old in good health. The material sequenced was blood. CDR3 in amino acids: CASSQEGGMLDEQYF. CDR3 in DNA: TGTGCCAGCAGCCAAGAAGGCGGGATGCTAGACGAGCAGTACTTC.